The rows below give T cell receptor beta chains drawn from one sample of a study of control samples from healthy donors and cancer patients. Method: immunoSEQ multiplex PCR; TCRdb's copy keeps in-frame clones and lacks some. The sample lists about 40,000 clones, approximately 90% occurring once. Sequenced input: blood. Receptor source: a woman aged 50 to 65 in good health. CDR3s include the opening cysteine and the closing phenylalanine or tryptophan. The D gene is left open where the match is weak. Size tells how often a clone was seen (once, few, many) or the class of an expanded clone, and some rows leave it out.

clone_size: .; d_call: .; v_call: TRBV19; j_call: TRBJ1-5; cdr3_aa: CASSIVSGTKNQPQHF; cdr3_nt: TGTGCCAGTAGTATAGTTTCAGGGACAAAGAATCAGCCCCAGCATTTT
clone_size: .; d_call: TRBD1; v_call: TRBV18; j_call: TRBJ1-1; cdr3_aa: CASFSQGARAFF; cdr3_nt: TGTGCCAGCTTTTCACAGGGGGCGAGAGCTTTCTTT
clone_size: .; d_call: TRBD1; v_call: TRBV6-6; j_call: TRBJ1-1; cdr3_aa: CASSRGGAGDTEAFF; cdr3_nt: TGTGCCAGCAGCCGAGGGGGCGCGGGGGACACTGAAGCTTTCTTT
clone_size: .; d_call: .; v_call: TRBV28; j_call: TRBJ1-4; cdr3_aa: CATLDNTNEKLFF; cdr3_nt: TGTGCCACCCTCGACAATACTAATGAAAAACTGTTTTTT
clone_size: few; d_call: .; v_call: TRBV6-1; j_call: TRBJ2-7; cdr3_aa: CASSEGGLGYEQYF; cdr3_nt: TGTGCCAGCAGTGAGGGGGGTCTGGGGTACGAGCAGTACTTC
clone_size: .; d_call: TRBD1; v_call: TRBV2; j_call: TRBJ1-1; cdr3_aa: CASRSGGMNTEAFF; cdr3_nt: TGTGCCAGCAGATCAGGGGGTATGAACACTGAAGCTTTCTTT
clone_size: .; d_call: .; v_call: TRBV3-1/TRBV3-2; j_call: TRBJ1-2; cdr3_aa: CASSQIGSGGGYTF; cdr3_nt: TGTGCCAGCAGCCAGATAGGTAGCGGCGGGGGCTACACCTTC
clone_size: .; d_call: TRBD1; v_call: TRBV7-2; j_call: TRBJ1-5; cdr3_aa: CASSGGGTGWSNQPQHF; cdr3_nt: TGTGCCAGCAGCGGGGGGGGGACAGGGTGGAGCAATCAGCCCCAGCATTTT
clone_size: once; d_call: .; v_call: TRBV6-5; j_call: TRBJ2-3; cdr3_aa: CASSYSIQGTDTQYF; cdr3_nt: TGTGCCAGCAGTTACTCGATTCAGGGCACAGATACGCAGTATTTT
clone_size: .; d_call: .; v_call: TRBV5-1; j_call: TRBJ2-3; cdr3_aa: CASSGTGRHTDTQYF; cdr3_nt: TGCGCCAGCAGCGGTACCGGGAGACACACAGATACGCAGTATTTT
clone_size: once; d_call: TRBD2; v_call: TRBV5-4; j_call: TRBJ2-4; cdr3_aa: CASSLSGGVDIQYF; cdr3_nt: TGTGCCAGCAGCTTGAGCGGGGGGGTGGACATTCAGTACTTC
clone_size: .; d_call: .; v_call: TRBV6-2/TRBV6-3; j_call: TRBJ2-3; cdr3_aa: CASSYLGTIGDTQYF; cdr3_nt: TGTGCCAGCAGTTACTTGGGTACCATCGGAGATACGCAGTATTTT
clone_size: few; d_call: .; v_call: TRBV21-1; j_call: TRBJ1-5; cdr3_aa: CASSKAPSGPQHF; cdr3_nt: TGTGCCAGCAGCAAAGCCCCCTCTGGGCCCCAGCATTTT
clone_size: .; d_call: TRBD1; v_call: TRBV14; j_call: TRBJ1-1; cdr3_aa: CASSQAKASVGTVRTEAFF; cdr3_nt: TGTGCCAGCAGCCAAGCGAAGGCGAGTGTGGGGACAGTCCGCACTGAAGCTTTCTTT
clone_size: .; d_call: TRBD1; v_call: TRBV30; j_call: TRBJ1-6; cdr3_aa: CAWSVPGTALNSPLHF; cdr3_nt: TGTGCCTGGAGTGTACCCGGGACAGCGCTAAATTCACCCCTCCACTTT
clone_size: once; d_call: .; v_call: TRBV5-1; j_call: TRBJ1-2; cdr3_aa: CASSLGHASNYGYTF; cdr3_nt: TGCGCCAGCAGCTTGGGACACGCCTCTAACTATGGCTACACCTTC
clone_size: .; d_call: TRBD1; v_call: TRBV19; j_call: TRBJ1-5; cdr3_aa: CASSTGTASNQPQHF; cdr3_nt: TGTGCCAGTAGTACAGGGACAGCTAGCAATCAGCCCCAGCATTTT
clone_size: .; d_call: .; v_call: TRBV7-9; j_call: TRBJ1-3; cdr3_aa: CASSFGNTIYF; cdr3_nt: TGTGCCAGCAGCTTCGGAAACACCATATATTTT
clone_size: .; d_call: .; v_call: TRBV18; j_call: TRBJ2-1; cdr3_aa: CASSPQSSNEQFF; cdr3_nt: TGTGCCAGCTCACCACAGTCCAGCAATGAGCAGTTCTTC